The rows below give T cell receptor beta chains drawn from one sample of a study of T cells in Graves' hyperthyroidism and ophthalmopathy. MiXCR, applied by TCRdb to the multiplex PCR reads, yields one record per CDR3 protein. The sample includes some 600,000 distinct CDR3 sequences, about 14% of them seen just once. The sequenced sample was blood. The receptors were sampled from a woman aged 25 to 45 with Graves' hyperthyroidism that later progressed to Graves' ophthalmopathy. Both conserved end residues are part of each CDR3. A D gene is named only where the DNA matches it firmly. Size is stated for part of the rows, as once, few or many counts, or as a class when the clone is expanded.

clone_size | j_call | v_call | d_call | cdr3_aa | cdr3_nt
many | TRBJ2-6 | TRBV11-2 | NA | CASSPLRGKGGANVLTF | TGTGCCAGCAGCCCCCTTCGGGGCAAAGGTGGGGCCAACGTCCTGACTTTC
few | TRBJ1-5 | TRBV12-5 | NA | CASGLGGAQPQHF | TGTGCTAGTGGTTTGGGGGGGGCCCAGCCCCAGCATTTT
many | TRBJ2-5 | TRBV6-1 | NA | CASPSRGFGDMWGETQYF | TGTGCCAGCCCTTCGAGGGGGTTTGGAGACATGTGGGGAGAGACCCAGTACTTC
many | TRBJ1-5 | TRBV19 | NA | CATQQAYSNQPQHF | TGTGCCACCCAACAGGCATATAGCAATCAGCCCCAGCATTTT
NA | TRBJ2-1 | TRBV6-5 | NA | CASSYSRGENEQFF | TGTGCCAGCAGTTACTCGAGAGGGGAGAATGAGCAGTTCTTC
many | TRBJ2-2 | TRBV24-1 | NA | CATSDGGQTGELFF | TGTGCCACCAGTGATGGGGGGCAAACCGGGGAGCTGTTTTTT
many | TRBJ2-5 | TRBV28 | NA | CASTRETQYF | TGTGCCAGCACCCGGGAGACCCAGTACTTC
many | TRBJ2-7 | TRBV7-6 | TRBD1 | CASSSLLPGQGHYEQYF | TGTGCCAGCAGCTCCCTATTGCCGGGACAGGGACACTACGAGCAGTACTTC
many | TRBJ2-1 | TRBV18 | TRBD1 | CASSPQGTGNGNEQFF | TGTGCCAGCTCACCACAAGGGACAGGGAATGGCAATGAGCAGTTCTTC
many | TRBJ2-5 | TRBV18 | NA | CASSRYQETQYF | TGTGCCAGCAGCCGGTACCAAGAGACCCAGTACTTC
few | TRBJ1-1 | TRBV4-3 | NA | CASSLPPGEAFF | TGCGCCAGCAGCCTACCGCCAGGGGAAGCTTTCTTT
many | TRBJ1-1 | TRBV2 | NA | CASLPEGQASTEAFF | TGTGCCAGCCTCCCGGAGGGGCAGGCTAGTACTGAAGCTTTCTTT
many | TRBJ2-3 | TRBV20-1 | TRBD2 | CSASLVAGSWGDTQYF | TGCAGTGCCTCCTTAGTAGCGGGAAGCTGGGGAGATACGCAGTATTTT
many | TRBJ2-2 | TRBV24-1 | TRBD2 | CATSDWPSGTGELFF | TGTGCCACCAGTGATTGGCCTAGCGGGACCGGGGAGCTGTTTTTT
many | TRBJ1-4 | TRBV25-1 | NA | CASSERGKLFF | TGTGCCAGCAGTGAACGAGGAAAACTGTTTTTT
many | TRBJ2-7 | TRBV7-9 | TRBD1 | CASSMGQGKGEQYF | TGTGCCAGCAGCATGGGACAGGGGAAGGGTGAGCAGTACTTC
many | TRBJ2-5 | TRBV2 | TRBD2 | CASSEASGKETQYF | TGTGCCAGCAGTGAAGCGAGCGGGAAGGAGACCCAGTACTTC
few | TRBJ1-2 | TRBV10-3 | NA | CAIKMGSYGYTF | TGTGCCATCAAGATGGGAAGCTATGGCTACACCTTC
many | TRBJ1-2 | TRBV15 | TRBD1 | CATPGGTGYGYTF | TGTGCCACCCCAGGGGGAACGGGCTATGGCTACACCTTC
many | TRBJ1-4 | TRBV30 | TRBD1 | CATERDSNEKLFF | TGTGCCACTGAACGGGACAGTAATGAAAAACTGTTTTTT
NA | TRBJ1-2 | TRBV10-3 | NA | CAIRAQPYGYTF | TGTGCCATCAGGGCCCAACCCTATGGCTACACCTTC
few | TRBJ2-5 | TRBV30 | NA | CAWNIGGLQETQYF | TGTGCCTGGAACATAGGGGGACTTCAAGAGACCCAGTACTTC
many | TRBJ2-1 | TRBV7-9 | TRBD1 | CASSRPGQGVNEQFF | TGTGCCAGCAGCCGACCGGGACAGGGAGTCAATGAGCAGTTCTTC
many | TRBJ2-3 | TRBV24-1 | NA | CATGTRIDTQYF | TGTGCCACCGGGACTCGGATAGATACGCAGTATTTT
few | TRBJ2-2 | TRBV12-3/TRBV12-4 | TRBD2 | CASSITSGGTGELFF | TGTGCCAGCAGTATCACTAGCGGGGGGACCGGGGAGCTGTTTTTT
many | TRBJ1-2 | TRBV28 | NA | CASSGPGGTNYGYTF | TGTGCCAGCAGTGGCCCCGGGGGAACTAACTATGGCTACACCTTC
many | TRBJ2-7 | TRBV11-3 | TRBD1 | CASSLVTDRDYEQYF | TGTGCCAGCAGCTTAGTCACGGACAGGGACTACGAGCAGTACTTC
NA | TRBJ2-3 | TRBV9 | TRBD1 | CASSVPGQGPGDTQYF | TGTGCCAGCAGCGTCCCTGGACAGGGCCCCGGGGATACGCAGTATTTT
many | TRBJ1-2 | TRBV28 | TRBD1 | CASSPTGVGYGYTF | TGTGCCAGCAGTCCGACAGGGGTCGGCTATGGCTACACCTTC
few | TRBJ1-1 | TRBV6-1 | TRBD1 | CASSIQGGEAFF | TGTGCCAGCAGTATACAGGGGGGCGAAGCTTTCTTT
many | TRBJ2-3 | TRBV20-1 | NA | CSALRGSGQHDTQYF | TGCAGTGCTCTCCGGGGCTCAGGCCAACATGATACGCAGTATTTT
few | TRBJ2-3 | TRBV24-1 | TRBD2 | CATSDPQREEYTDTQYF | TGTGCCACCAGTGATCCGCAACGGGAGGAATACACAGATACGCAGTATTTT
many | TRBJ1-2 | TRBV11-2 | NA | CASSSQTALGPNTF | TGTGCCAGCAGCTCTCAGACGGCTCTTGGGCCAAACACCTTC
once | TRBJ1-2 | TRBV7-2 | NA | CTSSDTGGYTF | TGTACCAGCAGTGATACAGGTGGCTACACCTTC
many | TRBJ1-1 | TRBV12-3/TRBV12-4 | NA | CASTLAGGDTEAFF | TGTGCCAGCACTCTGGCGGGGGGAGACACTGAAGCTTTCTTT
few | TRBJ2-4 | TRBV6-6 | TRBD2 | CASSYLTSGRADIQYF | TGTGCCAGCAGTTACCTGACTAGCGGGAGGGCCGACATTCAGTACTTC
few | TRBJ2-2 | TRBV5-1 | NA | CASERVPNTGELFF | TGCGCCAGCGAGCGGGTGCCGAACACCGGGGAGCTGTTTTTT
many | TRBJ2-7 | TRBV19 | TRBD1 | CASSPLGQGYEQYF | TGTGCCAGTAGTCCATTGGGACAGGGCTACGAGCAGTACTTC
many | TRBJ2-5 | TRBV11-3 | TRBD2 | CASSIAGGGTQYF | TGTGCCAGCAGTATAGCGGGAGGGGGGACCCAGTACTTC
many | TRBJ2-3 | TRBV7-9 | TRBD2 | CASSFGDYTDTQYF | TGTGCCAGCAGCTTTGGGGACTACACAGATACGCAGTATTTT
few | TRBJ1-1 | TRBV6-1 | NA | CASSWGSGARNTEAFF | TGTGCCAGCAGTTGGGGCTCAGGGGCGCGGAACACTGAAGCTTTCTTT
many | TRBJ1-2 | TRBV12-3/TRBV12-4 | NA | CASRMTENYGYTF | TGTGCCAGCAGGATGACCGAGAACTATGGCTACACCTTC
once | TRBJ2-5 | TRBV20-1 | NA | CSPLGGGTQYF | TGCAGCCCACTTGGAGGGGGGACCCAGTACTTC
NA | TRBJ1-6 | TRBV28 | NA | CASSSISGGSSPLHF | TGTGCCAGCAGTTCGATCTCTGGTGGCTCTTCACCCCTCCACTTT
many | TRBJ2-3 | TRBV2 | NA | CASGVGGDTQYF | TGTGCCAGTGGGGTCGGAGGAGATACGCAGTATTTT
many | TRBJ1-2 | TRBV10-3 | NA | CAISAHDRPRGGYTF | TGTGCCATCAGTGCCCACGACAGGCCCCGGGGTGGCTACACCTTC
NA | TRBJ1-3 | TRBV28 | NA | CASSETPTVFSGNTIYF | TGTGCCAGCAGCGAGACACCGACAGTTTTCTCTGGAAACACCATATATTTT
few | TRBJ2-2 | TRBV2 | TRBD1 | CASKTGGDTGELFF | TGTGCCAGCAAAACAGGGGGCGATACCGGGGAGCTGTTTTTT
many | TRBJ1-2 | TRBV2 | NA | CASSVTATRGYTF | TGTGCCAGCAGTGTAACAGCGACTAGAGGCTACACCTTC
many | TRBJ2-1 | TRBV19 | NA | CASRGLSLYSYNEQFF | TGTGCCAGTAGGGGACTGTCCCTCTACTCCTACAATGAGCAGTTCTTC
NA | TRBJ2-2 | TRBV20-1 | NA | CSVRYWITGELFF | TGCAGTGTTAGATATTGGATCACCGGGGAGCTGTTTTTT
many | TRBJ2-2 | TRBV7-8 | NA | CASSHRGAGGDLFF | TGTGCCAGCAGCCACCGGGGCGCCGGGGGAGATCTGTTTTTT